This record covers a single T cell receptor beta chain. The data are from a study of patients and donors after allogeneic stem cell transplantation. TCRdb called the RT-PCR reads again in MiXCR, with one record for every CDR3 protein. The table records approximately 220,000 distinct CDR3 sequences, over 30% of them present only once. Germline V gene data show CDR1 as DFQATT and CDR2 as SNEGSKA (reference sequence). CDR3 size: 16 residues. Deletions cut 0 bases from V and 3 bases from J, with 15 bases between. This chain joins TRBV20-1 and TRBJ2-1; a weak D match, TRBD1 (5 bases). The specimen sequenced was blood, either unsorted or a sorted T cell fraction (not recorded which). The sequence was collected from a human donor who was either an allogeneic HSCT recipient or a stem cell or donor lymphocyte infusion donor (not recorded which). It is not recorded whose cells these are; they may come from a transplant donor. The CDR3 region has the DNA TGCAGTGCTAGAGATCAGTGGGGCTCGGGCTACAATGAGCAGTTCTTC. Encoded protein: CSARDQWGSGYNEQFF.